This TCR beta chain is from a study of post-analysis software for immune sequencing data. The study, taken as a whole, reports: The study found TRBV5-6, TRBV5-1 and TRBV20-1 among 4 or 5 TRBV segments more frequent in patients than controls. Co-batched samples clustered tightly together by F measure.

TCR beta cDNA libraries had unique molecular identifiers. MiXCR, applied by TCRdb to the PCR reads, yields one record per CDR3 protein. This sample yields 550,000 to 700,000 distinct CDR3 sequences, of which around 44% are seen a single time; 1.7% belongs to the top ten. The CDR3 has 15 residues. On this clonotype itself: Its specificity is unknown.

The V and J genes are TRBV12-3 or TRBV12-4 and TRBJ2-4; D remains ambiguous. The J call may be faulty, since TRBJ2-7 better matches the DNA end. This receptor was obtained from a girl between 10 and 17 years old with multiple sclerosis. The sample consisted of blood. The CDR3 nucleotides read TGTGCCAGCAGTTTCCTACCGACTTACTCCTACGAGCAGTACTTC. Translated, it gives CASSFLPTYSYEQYF.